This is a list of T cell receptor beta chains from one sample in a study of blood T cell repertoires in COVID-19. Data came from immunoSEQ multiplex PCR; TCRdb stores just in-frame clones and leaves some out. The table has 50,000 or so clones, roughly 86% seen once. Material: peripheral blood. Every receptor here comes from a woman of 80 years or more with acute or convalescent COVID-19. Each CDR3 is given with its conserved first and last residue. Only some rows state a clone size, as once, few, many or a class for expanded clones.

CDR3: CASSQGRGGKTEAFF
size: few
J: TRBJ1-1
V: TRBV4-2

CDR3: CASSRGQAASGNTIYF
size: .
J: TRBJ1-3
V: TRBV6-6

CDR3: CASSQGQGRTEAFF
size: .
J: TRBJ1-1
V: TRBV2

CDR3: CASSRQPRGQGFSPLHF
size: .
J: TRBJ1-6
V: TRBV5-1

CDR3: CASRLVQTSGITDTQYF
size: .
J: TRBJ2-3
V: TRBV12-2

CDR3: CASSVAQTIYGYTF
size: .
J: TRBJ1-2
V: TRBV9

CDR3: CASSESGRNEQFF
size: .
J: TRBJ2-1
V: TRBV10-1

CDR3: CASTPPGLRTGELFF
size: .
J: TRBJ2-2
V: TRBV25-1

CDR3: CASSHGHRTDTQYF
size: few
J: TRBJ2-3
V: TRBV7-9

CDR3: CASSLQGSADTQYF
size: .
J: TRBJ2-3
V: TRBV11-2

CDR3: CASSLTDSPGTQYF
size: .
J: TRBJ2-5
V: TRBV7-9

CDR3: CASSLGGGAIDSPLHF
size: .
J: TRBJ1-6
V: TRBV5-4

CDR3: CAWTPPGQAFETQYF
size: once
J: TRBJ2-5
V: TRBV30

CDR3: CASSLNRATEAFF
size: once
J: TRBJ1-1
V: TRBV5-6

CDR3: CASSPPGTGGVEAYEQYF
size: .
J: TRBJ2-7
V: TRBV18

CDR3: CASSLSTGGKAEAFF
size: .
J: TRBJ1-1
V: TRBV28